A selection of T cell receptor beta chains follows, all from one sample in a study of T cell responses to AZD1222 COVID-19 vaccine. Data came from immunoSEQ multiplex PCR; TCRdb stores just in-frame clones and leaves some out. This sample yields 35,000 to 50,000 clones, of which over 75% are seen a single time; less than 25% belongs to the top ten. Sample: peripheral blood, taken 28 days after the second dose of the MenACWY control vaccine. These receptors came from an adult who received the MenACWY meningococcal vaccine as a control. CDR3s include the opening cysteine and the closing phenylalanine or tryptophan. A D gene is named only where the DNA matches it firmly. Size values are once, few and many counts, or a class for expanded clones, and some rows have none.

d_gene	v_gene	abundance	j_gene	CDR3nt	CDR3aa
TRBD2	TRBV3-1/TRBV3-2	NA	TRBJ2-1	TGTGCCAGCAGCCAAGGGGCGGGGGGGAGCAATGAGCAGTTCTTC	CASSQGAGGSNEQFF
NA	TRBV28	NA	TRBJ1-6	TGTGCCAGCAGTTCCCCCGGAGGGCTAGAAACCTATAATTCACCCCTCCACTTT	CASSSPGGLETYNSPLHF
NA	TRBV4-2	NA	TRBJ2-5	TGTGCCAGCAGCCAAGATGGGGGGCGGGAGACCCAGTACTTC	CASSQDGGRETQYF
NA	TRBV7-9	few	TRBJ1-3	TGTGCCAGCAGCTTCGAGGGAAAGGGCTCTGGAAACACCATATATTTT	CASSFEGKGSGNTIYF
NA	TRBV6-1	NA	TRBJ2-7	TGTGCCAGCAGTGAAGCAACCTACGAGCAGTACTTC	CASSEATYEQYF
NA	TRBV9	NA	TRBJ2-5	TGTGCCAGCAGCGTAGCAGCGGCGGAAACCCAAGAGACCCAGTACTTC	CASSVAAAETQETQYF
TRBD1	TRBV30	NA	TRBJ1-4	TGTGCCTGGAGTCTGACAGGGTTTAATGAAAAACTGTTTTTT	CAWSLTGFNEKLFF
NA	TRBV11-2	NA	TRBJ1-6	TGTGCCAGCAGCCCACGGGGAGATTCACCCCTCCACTTT	CASSPRGDSPLHF
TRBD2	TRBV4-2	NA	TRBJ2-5	TGTGCCAGCAGCCAAGGAATGATTCTAGCGGGAGGGGAAGAGACCCAGTACTTC	CASSQGMILAGGEETQYF
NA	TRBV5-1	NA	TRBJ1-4	TGCGCCAGCAGCTTGGTAGGTGGCGCCGCTAATGAAAAACTGTTTTTT	CASSLVGGAANEKLFF
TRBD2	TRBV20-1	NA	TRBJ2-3	TGCAGTGCTAGTTGGCGGGCTAGCGGGAGAGGTACAGATACGCAGTATTTT	CSASWRASGRGTDTQYF
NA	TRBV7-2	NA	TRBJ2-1	TGTGCCAGCAGCTTAGTACCCCTAGGGGGAGTGAGTGAGCAGTTCTTC	CASSLVPLGGVSEQFF
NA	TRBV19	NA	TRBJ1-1	TGTGCCAGTAGTATCAGTAGGAACACTGAAGCTTTCTTT	CASSISRNTEAFF
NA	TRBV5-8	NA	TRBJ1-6	TGTGCCAGCAGCTTGGGAAGGAATTCACCCCTCCACTTT	CASSLGRNSPLHF
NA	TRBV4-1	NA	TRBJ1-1	TGCGCCAGCAGCCAAGACCCTTACGGGGAAGCTTTCTTT	CASSQDPYGEAFF